The 19 T cell receptor beta chains reported below all come from one sample, sequenced in a study of OX40 agonist ivuxolimab in advanced cancers. The protocol was immunoSEQ multiplex PCR, while the TCRdb copy is restricted to in-frame clones and leaves out a portion. The table shows more than 20,000 clones, with 79% occurring only once. Here the sequenced sample was CD4+ or CD8+ T cells sorted from blood, taken in a trial of the OX40 agonist ivuxolimab. These receptors all stem from an adult with an advanced solid tumor such as melanoma, head and neck, liver or kidney cancer.

The rearrangement uses TRBV2 and TRBJ2-1; 9 bases fit TRBD2. Trimming removed 3 bases from V and 0 bases from J; junction bases left unmatched: 0. Germline CDR1 reads SNHLY; CDR2 reads FYNNEI. The CDR3 totals 15 residues. CDR3 nucleotide sequence: TGTGCCAGCAGTGATAGCGGGAGCTCCTACAATGAGCAGTTCTTC. Its protein is CASSDSGSSYNEQFF.

This chain joins TRBV7-9 and TRBJ2-1; a weak D match, TRBD2 (6 bases). The CDR3 length is 15 residues. The V end was cut by 2 bases, the J end by 1 base, with 9 bases between. The germline gives CDR1 SEHNR, CDR2 FQNEAQ (reference sequence). The CDR3 reads CASSLWRVSYNEQFF. CDR3 nucleotides: TGTGCCAGCAGCTTATGGAGGGTATCCTACAATGAGCAGTTCTTC.

The rearrangement links TRBV7-9 to TRBJ1-2; D unresolved. Germline loops: CDR1 SEHNR, CDR2 FQNEAQ (reference sequence). V was clipped by 5 bases and J by 1 base, with 14 bases between them. This CDR3 spans 15 amino acids. CDR3 DNA: TGTGCCAGCAGCCCCGAACCGCGTCTTAACTATGGCTACACCTTC. This translates into CASSPEPRLNYGYTF.

In its sample, this clone was seen once. The chain links TRBV4-1 to TRBJ2-7; no definite D call. The CDR3 length is 14 residues. Between the trimmed V and J ends, which lost 3 bases and 2 bases, there was a span of 11 bases. Per the germline V gene, CDR1 is MGHRA and CDR2 is YSYEKL. Here the CDR3 reads CASSQNKEPYEQYF. Written as DNA, the CDR3 is TGCGCCAGCAGCCAGAACAAAGAACCCTACGAGCAGTACTTC.

The chain combines TRBV9 with TRBJ2-3; the match to TRBD1 covers 10 bases. Germline loops: CDR1 SGDLS, CDR2 YYNGEE. There are 13 residues in the CDR3. The V gene end was trimmed by 3 bases and the J gene end by 8 bases; junction bases not matched to a gene: 3. CDR3 bases: TGTGCCAGCAGCGCGGGACAGGGGAGTACGCAGTATTTT. Translation gives CASSAGQGSTQYF.

This chain uses TRBV19 with TRBJ1-5, with D hard to call. V was shortened by 6 bases and J by 3 bases, with 9 bases between the two germline ends. Germline V CDR1 and CDR2: LNHDA, SQIVND (reference sequence). This CDR3 is 13 amino acids long. Written as DNA, the CDR3 is TGTGCCAGTAGCTTGGTGATCAATCAGCCCCAGCATTTT. Its translation is CASSLVINQPQHF.

This clone was detected only once. The rearrangement uses TRBV28 and TRBJ2-2; no firm D call. The CDR3 is 13 amino acids. Germline V gives CDR1 MDHEN, CDR2 SYDVKM. Trimming removed 3 bases at V and 6 bases at J, with 8 bases between. The CDR3 region is CASSLVGSGELFF. CDR3 coding DNA: TGTGCCAGCAGTTTGGTAGGATCCGGGGAGCTGTTTTTT.

This clone appeared a single time. The chain couples TRBV7-8 to TRBJ1-1; no definite D call. CDR3 length equals 13 residues. The germline CDR1 and CDR2 sequences are SGHVS and FQNEAQ. Deletions cut 5 bases from V and 0 bases from J, with 7 bases between. CDR3 in DNA: TGTGCCAGCAGCCGCGGGGTGAACACTGAAGCTTTCTTT. Translating it yields CASSRGVNTEAFF.

This clone was observed a handful of times. The chain links TRBV29-1 to TRBJ2-1; D is uncertain. V shed 2 bases and J shed 0 bases, with 8 bases lying between them. This CDR3 has 14 amino acids. Germline V gene data show CDR1 as SQVTM and CDR2 as ANQGSEA. This chain's CDR3 is CSVEWTGSYNEQFF. CDR3 coding DNA: TGCAGCGTTGAATGGACGGGCTCCTACAATGAGCAGTTCTTC.

V usage is TRBV4-1 and J usage is TRBJ1-1, with 9 nucleotides matching TRBD1. Germline values: CDR1 MGHRA, CDR2 YSYEKL. The CDR3 is 14 residues long. V shed 4 bases and J 5 bases; nucleotides not matched to a gene: 5. CDR3 amino acids: CASSPRTGATEAFF. The DNA of the CDR3 is TGCGCCAGCAGCCCTCGGACAGGGGCAACTGAAGCTTTCTTT.

The chain couples TRBV6-1 to TRBJ1-2, with TRBD1 identical over 10 bases. Germline CDR1 is MNHNS and CDR2 is SASEGT. After removal of 6 bases from V and 5 bases from J, the junction contained 3 bases not matched to a gene. CDR3 length: 13 residues. Here the CDR3 reads CASRPGQGYGYTF. The CDR3 region has the DNA TGTGCCAGCAGGCCGGGACAGGGGTATGGCTACACCTTC.

The chain is built from TRBV11-1 and TRBJ2-1, with TRBD1 matching 7 bases. Germline CDR1 reads SGHAT; CDR2 reads FQDESV (reference sequence). The CDR3 spans 12 residues. Losses at the gene ends were 5 bases for V and 10 bases for J; bases not matched to a gene: 5. CDR3 protein: CASSGKDREQFF. DNA for the CDR3: TGTGCCAGCAGCGGAAAGGACAGGGAGCAGTTCTTC.

V and J are TRBV27 and TRBJ2-7, with 8 nucleotides matching TRBD2. Trimming cost V 0 bases and J 4 bases; bases outside gene matches: 5. Per germline, CDR1 MNHEY and CDR2 SMNVEV (reference sequence). The CDR3 is 15 amino acids. In nucleotides, the CDR3 is TGTGCCAGCAGTTTATCGGCGGGGGGACCTTACGAGCAGTACTTC. Its translation: CASSLSAGGPYEQYF.

J is TRBJ1-3 and V is TRBV19; no firm D call. This CDR3 comprises 16 residues. The germline CDR1 and CDR2 sequences are LNHDA and SQIVND (reference sequence). Trimming pared 7 bases from V and 0 bases from J, leaving 16 bases between. The CDR3 loop is CASKVGHQDSGNTIYF. The CDR3 coding sequence is TGTGCCAGTAAAGTTGGGCACCAGGACTCTGGAAACACCATATATTTT.

This clone was detected only once. The chain recombines TRBV9 with TRBJ1-4; 11 bases fit TRBD1. The junction had 8 bases not matched to a gene; V was cut back by 5 bases and J by 8 bases. Germline lookup yields CDR1 SGDLS and CDR2 YYNGEE. This CDR3 is 15 amino acids long. The CDR3 DNA follows: TGTGCCAGCAGTACTACCGGGACAGGGGGAGAAAAACTGTTTTTT. Amino acids: CASSTTGTGGEKLFF. Complete variable domain (other parts from reference TRBV9 and TRBJ1-4): DSGVTQTPKHLITATGQRVTLRCSPRSGDLSVYWYQQSLDQGLQFLIQYYNGEERAKGNILERFSAQQFPDLHSELNLSSLELGDSALYFCASSTTGTGGEKLFFGSGTQLSVL.

The genes are TRBV11-3 and TRBJ2-5, with 7 bases fitting TRBD1. TRBJ2-7 matches the DNA end more closely, so the J call is doubtful. Germline-derived CDR1 and CDR2 are SGHNT and YENEEA. There are 15 residues in the CDR3. CDR3 nucleotide sequence: TGTGCCAGCAGCCCACCCGTCGGACAGGTCTACGAGCAGTACTTC. Protein: CASSPPVGQVYEQYF.

The chain combines TRBV4-1 with TRBJ2-7; D gene unclear. Germline V lookup: CDR1 MGHRA, CDR2 YSYEKL. V lost 2 bases and J lost 0, with 8 bases in between. CDR3 length equals 14 residues. Here the CDR3 DNA reads TGCGCCAGCAGCCAATGGGCAGCCTCCTACGAGCAGTACTTC. As protein: CASSQWAASYEQYF.

Only a few counts were recorded for this clone. J is TRBJ2-5 and V is TRBV4-2, with D uncertain. CDR3 size: 13 residues. The V and J ends lost 2 bases and 5 bases respectively, with 9 bases between them. Germline CDR1 and CDR2: LGHNA and YNFKEQ. CDR3 nucleotide sequence: TGTGCCAGCAGCCAAAGTTTGTCGGAGACCCAGTACTTC. Translation: CASSQSLSETQYF.

The rearrangement joins TRBV30 to TRBJ2-1; 15 nucleotides match TRBD2. Germline values: CDR1 GTSNPN, CDR2 SVGIG (reference sequence). The V and J ends lost 4 bases and 6 bases, in that order; junction bases with no gene match: 1. The CDR3 runs 14 residues. DNA for the CDR3: TGTGCCTGGAAGGGACTAGCGGGAGGCAATGAGCAGTTCTTC. Translating gives CAWKGLAGGNEQFF.